The T cell receptor beta chain described here comes from a study of blood T cell repertoires in COVID-19. V was clipped by 4 bases and J by 6 bases; unmatched bases: 11. The germline gives CDR1 LGHDT, CDR2 YNNKEL (reference sequence). The CDR3 totals 16 residues. This clone was seen a single time. TCRdb's copy holds only in-frame clones and misses some; the assay was immunoSEQ multiplex PCR. The table lists roughly 160,000 clones, just over 85% of them singletons. The gene calls are TRBV3-1 (or the pseudogene TRBV3-2) and TRBJ1-4; TRBD1 agrees at 7 bases. This receptor was obtained from a man aged 55 to 70 with acute or convalescent COVID-19. Sequences were obtained from peripheral blood. As DNA, the CDR3 is TGTGCCAGCAGCCCGCAACAGGGGCCTCTCCATGAAAAACTGTTTTTT. It yields the protein CASSPQQGPLHEKLFF.